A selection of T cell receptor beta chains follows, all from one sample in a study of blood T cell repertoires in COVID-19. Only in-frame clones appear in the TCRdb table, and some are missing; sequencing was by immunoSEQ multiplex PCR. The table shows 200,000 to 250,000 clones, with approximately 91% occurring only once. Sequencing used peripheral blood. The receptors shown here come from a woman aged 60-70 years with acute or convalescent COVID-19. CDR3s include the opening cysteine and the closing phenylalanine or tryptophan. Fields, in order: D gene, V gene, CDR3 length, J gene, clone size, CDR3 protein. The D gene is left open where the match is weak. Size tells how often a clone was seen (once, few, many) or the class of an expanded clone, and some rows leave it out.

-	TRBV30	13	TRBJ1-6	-	CAWRGEGNSPLHF
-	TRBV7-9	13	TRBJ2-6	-	CASSFGTPNVLTF
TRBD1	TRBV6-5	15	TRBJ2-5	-	CASRLWVDREETQYF
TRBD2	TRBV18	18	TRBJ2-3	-	CASSLGLAGGSSTDTQYF
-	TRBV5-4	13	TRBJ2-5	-	CASSLRSTGSQYF
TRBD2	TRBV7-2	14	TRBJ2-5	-	CASSLAGSQETQYF
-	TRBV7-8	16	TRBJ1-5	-	CASSLTRGGISQPQHF
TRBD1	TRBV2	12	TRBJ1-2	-	CASRRTGHGYTF
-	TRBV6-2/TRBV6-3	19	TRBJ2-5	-	CASSYSLDLPGSSGETQYF
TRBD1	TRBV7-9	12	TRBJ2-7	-	CAIGQGWYEQYF
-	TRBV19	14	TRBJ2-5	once	CASSIKGLQETQYF
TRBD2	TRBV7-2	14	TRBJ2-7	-	CASSELAGGLQQYF
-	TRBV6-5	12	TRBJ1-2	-	CASRTRNYGYTF
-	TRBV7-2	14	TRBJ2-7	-	CASSTRTSSYEQYF
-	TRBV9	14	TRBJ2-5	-	CASSLGGGEETQYF
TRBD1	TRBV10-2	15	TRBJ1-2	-	CASWTGGDAWYGYTF
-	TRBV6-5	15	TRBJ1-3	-	CASSPQRLSGNTIYF
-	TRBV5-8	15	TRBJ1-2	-	CASSLSTGPNYGYTF
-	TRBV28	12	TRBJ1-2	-	CASSLPWGTGSF
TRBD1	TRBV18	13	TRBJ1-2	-	CASSPDRDYGYTF
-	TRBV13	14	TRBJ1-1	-	CASSNAGGSTEAFF
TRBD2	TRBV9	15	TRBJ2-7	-	CASSEGLAGPYEQYF
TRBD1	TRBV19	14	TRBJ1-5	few	CASRRDRGGQPQHF
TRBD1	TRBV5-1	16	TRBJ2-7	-	CASSNGGQGIVYEQYF
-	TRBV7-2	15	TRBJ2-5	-	CASSYRRGTKETQYF
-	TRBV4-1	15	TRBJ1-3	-	CASSQGSGDGNTIYF
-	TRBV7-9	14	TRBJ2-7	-	CASSLEVGANEQYF
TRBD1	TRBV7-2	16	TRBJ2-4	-	CASSLGPGGSKNIQYF
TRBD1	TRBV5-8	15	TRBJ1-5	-	CASSLGTGQTQPQHF